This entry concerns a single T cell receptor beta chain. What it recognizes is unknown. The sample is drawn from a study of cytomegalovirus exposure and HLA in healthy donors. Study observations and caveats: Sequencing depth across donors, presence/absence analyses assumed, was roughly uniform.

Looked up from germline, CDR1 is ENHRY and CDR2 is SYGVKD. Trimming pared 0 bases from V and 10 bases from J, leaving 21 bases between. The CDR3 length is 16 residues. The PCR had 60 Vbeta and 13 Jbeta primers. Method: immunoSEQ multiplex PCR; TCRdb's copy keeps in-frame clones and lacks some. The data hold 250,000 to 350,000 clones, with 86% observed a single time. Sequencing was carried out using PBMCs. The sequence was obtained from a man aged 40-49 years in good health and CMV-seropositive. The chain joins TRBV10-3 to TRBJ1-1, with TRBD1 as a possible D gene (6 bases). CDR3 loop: CAISESGTATGPGAFF. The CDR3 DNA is TGTGCCATCAGTGAGTCGGGAACAGCCACAGGGCCTGGAGCTTTCTTT.